This T cell receptor (beta chain) was identified in a study of T cell repertoires in cytomegalovirus infection. At the level of the study: Public signatures in TCR beta pointed to CMV infection and matching HLA type.

The V gene lost 5 bases and the J gene lost 8 bases, with 15 bases spanning the gap. Germline lookup yields CDR1 MNHNS and CDR2 SASEGT. The CDR3 extends over 14 amino acids. MiXCR, run by TCRdb on the reads, gives a single entry per CDR3 protein. The data hold some 920,000 distinct CDR3 sequences, with approximately 31% observed a single time. Overall study findings and caveats: CMV carriers having the relevant HLA were flagged by cumulative public TCR beta family frequency. It was HLA-C-restricted CMV-specific TCR beta clonotypes that dominated the response ex vivo.

Worth noting for this clonotype: The antigen remains undetermined.

This sequence originates from a human donor in good health (CMV status not recorded). Some clones in this sample may be carry-over from other donors' samples. This rearrangement joins TRBV6-1 to TRBJ1-4; no definite D call. The source was cultured CD8+ T cells from PBMCs, collected from culture after CMV antigen stimulation. CDR3 loop: CASSLGLSEEKLFF. DNA of the CDR3: TGTGCCAGCAGTTTAGGGTTAAGTGAAGAAAAACTGTTTTTT.